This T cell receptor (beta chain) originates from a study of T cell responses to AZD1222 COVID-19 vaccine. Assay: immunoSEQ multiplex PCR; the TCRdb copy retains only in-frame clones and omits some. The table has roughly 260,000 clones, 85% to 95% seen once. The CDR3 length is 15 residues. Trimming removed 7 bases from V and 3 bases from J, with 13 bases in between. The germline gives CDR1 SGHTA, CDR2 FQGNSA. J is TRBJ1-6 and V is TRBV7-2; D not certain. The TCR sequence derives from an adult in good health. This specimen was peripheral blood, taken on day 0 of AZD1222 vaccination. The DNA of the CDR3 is TGTGCCAGCACCCCCGCGGCCAGCTATAATTCACCCCTCCACTTT. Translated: CASTPAASYNSPLHF.